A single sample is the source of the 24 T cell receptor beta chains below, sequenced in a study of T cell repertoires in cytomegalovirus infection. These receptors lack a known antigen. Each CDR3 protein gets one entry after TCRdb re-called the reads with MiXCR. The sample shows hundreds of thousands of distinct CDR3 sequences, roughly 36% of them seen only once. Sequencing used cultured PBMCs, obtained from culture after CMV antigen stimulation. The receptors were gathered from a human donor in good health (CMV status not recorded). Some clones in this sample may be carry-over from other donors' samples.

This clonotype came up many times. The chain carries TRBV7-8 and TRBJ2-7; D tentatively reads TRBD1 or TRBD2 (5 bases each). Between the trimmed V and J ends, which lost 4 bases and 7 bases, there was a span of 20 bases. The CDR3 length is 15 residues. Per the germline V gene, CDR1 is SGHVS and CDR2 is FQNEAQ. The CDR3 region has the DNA TGTGCCAGCAGCTCCCGGGACGCCTGGCGAGGGGAGCAGTACTTC. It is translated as CASSSRDAWRGEQYF.

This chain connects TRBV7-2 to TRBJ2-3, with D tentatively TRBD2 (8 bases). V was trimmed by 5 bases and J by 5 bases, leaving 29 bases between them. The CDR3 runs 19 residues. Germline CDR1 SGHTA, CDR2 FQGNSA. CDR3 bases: TGTGCCAGCAGCCGCAGGGGATTACAGGGGCGGGGGGTACAAGATACGCAGTATTTT. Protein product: CASSRRGLQGRGVQDTQYF.

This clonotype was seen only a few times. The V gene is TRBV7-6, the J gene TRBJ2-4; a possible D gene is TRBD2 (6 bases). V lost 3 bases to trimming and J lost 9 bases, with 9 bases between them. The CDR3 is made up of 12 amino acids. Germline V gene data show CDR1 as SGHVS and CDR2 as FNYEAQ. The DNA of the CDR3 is TGTGCCAGCAGCTTTATGGAGGGCATTCAGTACTTC. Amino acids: CASSFMEGIQYF.

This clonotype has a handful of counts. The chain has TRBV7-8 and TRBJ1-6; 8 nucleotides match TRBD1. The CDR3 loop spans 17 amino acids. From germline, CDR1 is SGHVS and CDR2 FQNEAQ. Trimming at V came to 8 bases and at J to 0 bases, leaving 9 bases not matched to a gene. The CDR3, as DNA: TGTGCCAGCCGATGGACAGGGCAAACCTCCTATAATTCACCCCTCCACTTT. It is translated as CASRWTGQTSYNSPLHF.

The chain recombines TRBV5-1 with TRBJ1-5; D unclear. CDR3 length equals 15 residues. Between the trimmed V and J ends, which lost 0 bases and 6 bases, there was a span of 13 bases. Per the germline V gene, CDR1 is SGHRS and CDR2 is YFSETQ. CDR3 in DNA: TGCGCCAGCAGCTTGGGACCCGAGTCTGGTCAGCCCCAGCATTTT. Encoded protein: CASSLGPESGQPQHF.

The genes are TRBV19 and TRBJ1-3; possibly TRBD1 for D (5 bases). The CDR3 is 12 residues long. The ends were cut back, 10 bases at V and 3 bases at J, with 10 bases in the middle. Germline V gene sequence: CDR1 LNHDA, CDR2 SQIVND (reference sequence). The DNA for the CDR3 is TGTGCCACCAGGGACGTTGGAAACACCATATATTTT. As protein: CATRDVGNTIYF.

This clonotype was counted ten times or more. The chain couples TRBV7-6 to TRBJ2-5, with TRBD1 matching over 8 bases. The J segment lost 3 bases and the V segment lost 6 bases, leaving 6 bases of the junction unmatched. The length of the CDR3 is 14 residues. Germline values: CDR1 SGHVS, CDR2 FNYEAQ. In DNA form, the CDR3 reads TGTGCCAGCAGTCAAGGGACAGGAGAAGAGACCCAGTACTTC. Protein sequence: CASSQGTGEETQYF.

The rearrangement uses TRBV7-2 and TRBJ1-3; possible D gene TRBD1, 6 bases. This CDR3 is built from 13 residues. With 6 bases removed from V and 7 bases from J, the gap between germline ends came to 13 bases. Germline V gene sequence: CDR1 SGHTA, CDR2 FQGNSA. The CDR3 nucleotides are TGTGCCAGCAGTACAGGGTCCGCCAACACCATATATTTT. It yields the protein CASSTGSANTIYF.

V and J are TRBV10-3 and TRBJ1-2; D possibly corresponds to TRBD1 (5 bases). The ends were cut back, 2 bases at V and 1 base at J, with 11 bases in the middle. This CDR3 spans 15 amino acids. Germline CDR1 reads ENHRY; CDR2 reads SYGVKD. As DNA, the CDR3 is TGTGCCATCAGTGAGAAGCAGGGCGTTAACTATGGCTACACCTTC. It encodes CAISEKQGVNYGYTF.

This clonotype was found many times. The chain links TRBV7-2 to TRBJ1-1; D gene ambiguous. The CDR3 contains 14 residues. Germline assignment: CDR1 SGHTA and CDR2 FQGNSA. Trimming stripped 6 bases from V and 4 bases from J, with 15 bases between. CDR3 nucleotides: TGTGCCAGCAGACTCTTGTGGGGTCCCACTGAAGCTTTCTTT. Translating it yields CASRLLWGPTEAFF.

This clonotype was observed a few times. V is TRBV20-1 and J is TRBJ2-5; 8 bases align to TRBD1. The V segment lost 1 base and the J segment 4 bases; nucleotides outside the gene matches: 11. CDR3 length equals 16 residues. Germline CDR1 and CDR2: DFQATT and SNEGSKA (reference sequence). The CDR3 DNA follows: TGCAGTGCTAGAGTTTGGGGGACAGGTCTGGCAGAGACCCAGTACTTC. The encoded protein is CSARVWGTGLAETQYF.

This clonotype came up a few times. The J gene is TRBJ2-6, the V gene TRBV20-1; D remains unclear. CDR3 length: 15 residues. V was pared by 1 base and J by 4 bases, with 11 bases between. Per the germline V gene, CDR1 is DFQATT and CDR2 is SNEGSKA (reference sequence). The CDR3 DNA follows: TGCAGTGCTAGAGCAGGAACGGAAGGGGCCAACGTCCTGACTTTC. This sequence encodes CSARAGTEGANVLTF.

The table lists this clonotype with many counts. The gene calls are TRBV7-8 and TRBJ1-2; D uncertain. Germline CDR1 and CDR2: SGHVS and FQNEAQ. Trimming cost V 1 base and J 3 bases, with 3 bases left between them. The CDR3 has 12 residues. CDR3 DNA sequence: TGTGCCAGCAGCTTAGACCACTATGGCTACACCTTC. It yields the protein CASSLDHYGYTF.

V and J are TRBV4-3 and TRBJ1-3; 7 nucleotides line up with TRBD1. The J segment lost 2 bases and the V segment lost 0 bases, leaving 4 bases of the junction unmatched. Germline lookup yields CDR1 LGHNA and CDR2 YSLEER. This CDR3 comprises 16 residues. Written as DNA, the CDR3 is TGCGCCAGCAGCCAAGACCCCGGGACAGCTGGAAACACCATATATTTT. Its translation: CASSQDPGTAGNTIYF.

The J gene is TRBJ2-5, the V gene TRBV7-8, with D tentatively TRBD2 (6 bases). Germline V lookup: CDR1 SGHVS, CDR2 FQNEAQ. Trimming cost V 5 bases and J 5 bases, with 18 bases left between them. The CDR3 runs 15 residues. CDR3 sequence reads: CASSPLAPPGETQYF. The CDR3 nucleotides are TGTGCCAGCAGCCCCCTAGCGCCCCCGGGGGAGACCCAGTACTTC.

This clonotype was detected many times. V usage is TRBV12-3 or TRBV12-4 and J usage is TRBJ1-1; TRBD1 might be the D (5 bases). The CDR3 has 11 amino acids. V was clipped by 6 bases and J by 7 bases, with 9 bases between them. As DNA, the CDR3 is TGTGCCAGCAGGGGGGTAGGTGAAGCTTTCTTT. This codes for CASRGVGEAFF.

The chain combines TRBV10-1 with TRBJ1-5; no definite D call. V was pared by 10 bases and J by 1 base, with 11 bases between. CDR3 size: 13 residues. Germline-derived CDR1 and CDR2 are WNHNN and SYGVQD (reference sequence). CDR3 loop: CATSKDSNQPQHF. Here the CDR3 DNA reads TGCGCCACCTCCAAGGACAGCAATCAGCCCCAGCATTTT.

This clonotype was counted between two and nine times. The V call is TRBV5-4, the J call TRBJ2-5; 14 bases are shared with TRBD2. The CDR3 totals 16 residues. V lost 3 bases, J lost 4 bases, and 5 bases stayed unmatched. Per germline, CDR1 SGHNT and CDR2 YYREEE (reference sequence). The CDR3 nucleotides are TGTGCCAGCAGCTCGACTAGCGGGAGGGCCGTAGAGACCCAGTACTTC. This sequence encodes CASSSTSGRAVETQYF.

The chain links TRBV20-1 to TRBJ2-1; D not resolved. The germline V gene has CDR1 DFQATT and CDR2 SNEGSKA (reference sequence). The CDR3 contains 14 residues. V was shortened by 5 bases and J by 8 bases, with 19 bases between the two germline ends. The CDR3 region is CSAGGPPRQDEQFF. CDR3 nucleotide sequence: TGCAGTGCTGGTGGGCCCCCACGTCAGGATGAGCAGTTCTTC.

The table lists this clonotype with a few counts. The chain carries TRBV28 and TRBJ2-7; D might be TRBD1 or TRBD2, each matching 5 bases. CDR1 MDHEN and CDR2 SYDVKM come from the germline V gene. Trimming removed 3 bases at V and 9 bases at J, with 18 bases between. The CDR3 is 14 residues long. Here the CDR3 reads CASSLGELAGRQYF. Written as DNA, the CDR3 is TGTGCCAGCAGTTTGGGGGAATTGGCAGGACGGCAGTACTTC.

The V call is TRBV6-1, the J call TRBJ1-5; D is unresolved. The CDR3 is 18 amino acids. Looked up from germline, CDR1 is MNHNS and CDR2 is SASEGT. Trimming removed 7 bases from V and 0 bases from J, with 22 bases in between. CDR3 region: CASKGFGRVPGSNQPQHF. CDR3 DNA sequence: TGTGCCAGCAAAGGGTTCGGTCGGGTTCCGGGTAGCAATCAGCCCCAGCATTTT.

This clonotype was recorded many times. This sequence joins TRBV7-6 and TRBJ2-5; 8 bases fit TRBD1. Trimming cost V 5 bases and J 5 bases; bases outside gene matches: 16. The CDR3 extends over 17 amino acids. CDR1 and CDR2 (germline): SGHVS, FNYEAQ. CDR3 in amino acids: CASSPQEKTGVFETQYF. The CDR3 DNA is TGTGCCAGCAGCCCCCAGGAAAAGACAGGGGTCTTCGAGACCCAGTACTTC.

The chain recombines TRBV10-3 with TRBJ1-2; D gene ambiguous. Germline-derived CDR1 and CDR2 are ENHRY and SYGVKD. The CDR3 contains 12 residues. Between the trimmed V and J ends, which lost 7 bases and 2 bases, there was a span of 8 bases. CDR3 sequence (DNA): TGTGCCATCACCGGTACCAACTATGGCTACACCTTC. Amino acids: CAITGTNYGYTF.

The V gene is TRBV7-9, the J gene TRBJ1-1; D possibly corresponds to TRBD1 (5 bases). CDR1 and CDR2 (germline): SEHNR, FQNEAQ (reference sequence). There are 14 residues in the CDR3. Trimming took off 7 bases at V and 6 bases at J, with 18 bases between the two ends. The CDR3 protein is CASITGGKSPEAFF. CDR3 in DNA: TGTGCCAGCATCACTGGGGGTAAGTCCCCTGAAGCTTTCTTT.